This T cell receptor beta chain is from a study of vaccination and CD4 T cells after COVID-19. V was trimmed by 2 bases and J by 3 bases, leaving 11 bases between them. Germline CDR1 GTSNPN, CDR2 SVGIG (reference sequence). The CDR3 length is 13 residues. As regards this clonotype: What it recognizes is unknown.

Treatment reported: approximately 9-day PBMC culture with coronavirus spike peptide pools or control peptides (ViraFEST assay). Sequencing of DNA taken from cultured CD4+ T cells relied on the Oncomine TCR Beta short-read assay. MiXCR, run by TCRdb on the PCR reads, gives a single entry per CDR3 protein. The table lists fewer than 9,500 distinct CDR3 sequences, about 55% of them singletons, with roughly 17% in the top ten. This clonotype was obtained from a human donor who had recovered from COVID-19. The sample was CD4+ T cells from blood, cultured in vitro. This chain links TRBV30 with TRBJ2-7; a possible D gene is TRBD2 (5 bases). CDR3 bases: TGTGCCTGGAGTCGGGGTTCCTTCTACGAGCAGTACTTC. Amino acids: CAWSRGSFYEQYF.